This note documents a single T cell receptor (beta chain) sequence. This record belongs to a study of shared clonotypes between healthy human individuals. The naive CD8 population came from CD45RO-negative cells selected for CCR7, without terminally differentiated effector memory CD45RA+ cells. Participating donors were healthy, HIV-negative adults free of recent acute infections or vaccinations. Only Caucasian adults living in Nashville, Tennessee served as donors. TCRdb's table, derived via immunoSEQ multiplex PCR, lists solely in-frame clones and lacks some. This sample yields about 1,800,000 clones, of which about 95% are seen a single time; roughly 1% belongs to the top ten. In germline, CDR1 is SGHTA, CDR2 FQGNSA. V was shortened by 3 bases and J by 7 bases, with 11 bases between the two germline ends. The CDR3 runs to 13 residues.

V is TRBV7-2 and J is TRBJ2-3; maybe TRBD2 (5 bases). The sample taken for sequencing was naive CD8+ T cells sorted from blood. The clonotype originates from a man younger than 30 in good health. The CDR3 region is CASSFPGMYTQYF. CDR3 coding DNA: TGTGCCAGCAGCTTCCCGGGAATGTATACGCAGTATTTT.